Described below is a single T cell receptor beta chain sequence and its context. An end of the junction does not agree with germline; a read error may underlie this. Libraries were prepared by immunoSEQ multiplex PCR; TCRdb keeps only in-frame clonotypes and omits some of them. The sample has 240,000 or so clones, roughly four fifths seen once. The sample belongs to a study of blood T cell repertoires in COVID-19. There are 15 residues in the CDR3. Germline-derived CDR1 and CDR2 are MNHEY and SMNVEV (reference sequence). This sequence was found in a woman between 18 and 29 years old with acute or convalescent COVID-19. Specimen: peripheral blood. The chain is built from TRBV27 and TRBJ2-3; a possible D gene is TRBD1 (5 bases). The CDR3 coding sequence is TGTGGCAGCCGGTTGGCAGGGCGGATTGTGGATACGCAGTATTTT. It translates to CGSRLAGRIVDTQYF.